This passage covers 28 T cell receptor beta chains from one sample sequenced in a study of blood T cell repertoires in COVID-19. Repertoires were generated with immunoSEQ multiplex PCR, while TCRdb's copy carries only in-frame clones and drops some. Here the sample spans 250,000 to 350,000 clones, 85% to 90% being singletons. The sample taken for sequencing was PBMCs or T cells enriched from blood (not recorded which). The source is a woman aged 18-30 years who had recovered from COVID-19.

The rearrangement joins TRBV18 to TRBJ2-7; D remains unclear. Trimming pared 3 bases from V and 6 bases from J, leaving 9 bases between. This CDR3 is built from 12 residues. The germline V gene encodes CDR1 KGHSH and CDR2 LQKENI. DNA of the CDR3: TGTGCCAGCTCACCTGATCCCAGCGAGCAGTACTTC. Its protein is CASSPDPSEQYF. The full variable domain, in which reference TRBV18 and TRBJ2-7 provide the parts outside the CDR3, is NAGVMQNPRHLVRRRGQEARLRCSPMKGHSHVYWYRQLPEEGLKFMVYLQKENIIDESGMPKERFSAEFPKEGPSILRIQQVVRGDSAAYFCASSPDPSEQYFGPGTRLTVT.

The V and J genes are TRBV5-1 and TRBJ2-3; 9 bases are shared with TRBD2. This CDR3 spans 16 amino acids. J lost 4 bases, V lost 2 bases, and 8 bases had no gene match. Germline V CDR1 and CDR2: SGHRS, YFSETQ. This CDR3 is CASSFSGGTMSDTQYF. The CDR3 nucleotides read TGCGCCAGCAGCTTCAGCGGGGGGACGATGTCAGATACGCAGTATTTT.

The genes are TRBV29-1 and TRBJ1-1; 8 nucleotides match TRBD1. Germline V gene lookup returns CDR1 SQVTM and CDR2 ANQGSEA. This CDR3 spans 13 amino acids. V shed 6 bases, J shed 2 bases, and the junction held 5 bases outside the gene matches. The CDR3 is CSVADRVNTEAFF. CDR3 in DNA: TGCAGCGTAGCGGACAGGGTAAACACTGAAGCTTTCTTT.

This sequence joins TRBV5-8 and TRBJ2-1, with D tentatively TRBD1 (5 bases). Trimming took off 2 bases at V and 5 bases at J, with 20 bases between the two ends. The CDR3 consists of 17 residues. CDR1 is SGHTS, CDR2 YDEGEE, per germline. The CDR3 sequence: CASSLGDLREGDNEQFF. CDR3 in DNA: TGTGCCAGCAGCTTAGGTGACTTAAGGGAAGGGGACAATGAGCAGTTCTTC.

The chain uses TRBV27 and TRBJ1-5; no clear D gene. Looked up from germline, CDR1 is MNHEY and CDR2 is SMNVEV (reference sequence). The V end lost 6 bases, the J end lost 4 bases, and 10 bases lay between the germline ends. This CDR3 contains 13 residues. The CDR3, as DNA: TGTGCCAGCAGCTACGACACTAATCAGCCCCAGCATTTT. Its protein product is CASSYDTNQPQHF.

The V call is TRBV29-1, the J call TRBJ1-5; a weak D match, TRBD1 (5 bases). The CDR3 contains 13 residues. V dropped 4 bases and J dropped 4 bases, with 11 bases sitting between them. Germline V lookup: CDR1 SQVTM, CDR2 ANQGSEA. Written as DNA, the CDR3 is TGCAGCGTTGGGGAAGGGGTAAATCAGCCCCAGCATTTT. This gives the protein CSVGEGVNQPQHF.

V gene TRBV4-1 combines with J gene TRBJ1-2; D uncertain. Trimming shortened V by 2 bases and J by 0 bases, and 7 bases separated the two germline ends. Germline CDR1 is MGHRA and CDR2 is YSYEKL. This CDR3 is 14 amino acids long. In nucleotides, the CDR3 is TGCGCCAGCAGCCAAATGACTTCTAACTATGGCTACACCTTC. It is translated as CASSQMTSNYGYTF.

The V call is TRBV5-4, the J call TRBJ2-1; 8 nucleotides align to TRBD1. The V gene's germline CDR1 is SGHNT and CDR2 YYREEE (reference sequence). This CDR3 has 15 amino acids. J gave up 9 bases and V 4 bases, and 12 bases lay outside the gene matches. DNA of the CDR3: TGTGCCAGCAGCCTAACCGGGACAGGACCTAGTGAGCAGTTCTTC. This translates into CASSLTGTGPSEQFF.

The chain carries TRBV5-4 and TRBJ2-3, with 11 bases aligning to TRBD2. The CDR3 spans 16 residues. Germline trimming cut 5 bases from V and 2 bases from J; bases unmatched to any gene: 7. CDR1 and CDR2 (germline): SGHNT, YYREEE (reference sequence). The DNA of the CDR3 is TGTGCCAGCAGAGTAGCGGGGGGGTCGCCCACAGATACGCAGTATTTT. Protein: CASRVAGGSPTDTQYF.

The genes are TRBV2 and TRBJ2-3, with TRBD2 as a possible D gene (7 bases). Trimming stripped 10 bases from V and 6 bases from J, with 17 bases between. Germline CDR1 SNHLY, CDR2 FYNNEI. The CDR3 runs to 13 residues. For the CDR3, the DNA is TGTGCCAAAGGGGGGGGCCCAGGGGATACGCAGTATTTT. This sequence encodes CAKGGGPGDTQYF.

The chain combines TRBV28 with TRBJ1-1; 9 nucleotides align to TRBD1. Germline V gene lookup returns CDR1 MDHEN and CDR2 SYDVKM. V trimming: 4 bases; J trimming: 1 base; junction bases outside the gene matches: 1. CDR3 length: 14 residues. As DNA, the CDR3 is TGTGCCAGCAGTTGGGACAGGGAGAACACTGAAGCTTTCTTT. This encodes CASSWDRENTEAFF.

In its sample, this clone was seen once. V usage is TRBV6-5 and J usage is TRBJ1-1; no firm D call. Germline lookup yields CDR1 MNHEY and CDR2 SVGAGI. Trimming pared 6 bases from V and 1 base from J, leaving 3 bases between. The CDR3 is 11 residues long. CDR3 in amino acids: CASSSNTEAFF. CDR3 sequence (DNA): TGTGCCAGCAGCTCGAACACTGAAGCTTTCTTT.

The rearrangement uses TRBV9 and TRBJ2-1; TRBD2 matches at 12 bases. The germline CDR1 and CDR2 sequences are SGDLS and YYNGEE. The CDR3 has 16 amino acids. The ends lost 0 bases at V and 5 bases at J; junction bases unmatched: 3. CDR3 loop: CASSVALAGGDNEQFF. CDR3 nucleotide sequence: TGTGCCAGCAGCGTAGCACTAGCGGGGGGTGACAATGAGCAGTTCTTC.

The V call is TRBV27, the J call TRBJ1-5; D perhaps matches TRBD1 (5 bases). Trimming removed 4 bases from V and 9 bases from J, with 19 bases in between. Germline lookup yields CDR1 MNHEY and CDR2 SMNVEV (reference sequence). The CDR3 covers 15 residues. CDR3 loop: CASSSGGQNIRPQHF. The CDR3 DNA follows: TGTGCCAGCAGTTCAGGCGGACAAAATATTCGGCCCCAGCATTTT.

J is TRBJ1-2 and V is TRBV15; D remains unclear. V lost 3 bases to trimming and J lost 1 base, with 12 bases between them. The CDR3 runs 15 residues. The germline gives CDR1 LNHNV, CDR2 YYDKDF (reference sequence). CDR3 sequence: CATSSNSGHNYGYTF. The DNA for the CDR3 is TGTGCCACCAGCAGTAACAGCGGTCATAACTATGGCTACACCTTC. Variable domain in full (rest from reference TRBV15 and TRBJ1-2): DAMVIQNPRYQVTQFGKPVTLSCSQTLNHNVMYWYQQKSSQAPKLLFHYYDKDFNNEADTPDNFQSRRPNTSFCFLDIRSPGLGDTAMYLCATSSNSGHNYGYTFGSGTRLTVV.

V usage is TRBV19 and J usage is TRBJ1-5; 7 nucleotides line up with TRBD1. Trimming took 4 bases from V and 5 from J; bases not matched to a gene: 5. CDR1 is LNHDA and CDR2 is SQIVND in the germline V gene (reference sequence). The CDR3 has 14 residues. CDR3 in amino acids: CASSKARGHQPQHF. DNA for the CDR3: TGTGCCAGTAGTAAGGCGAGGGGGCATCAGCCCCAGCATTTT.

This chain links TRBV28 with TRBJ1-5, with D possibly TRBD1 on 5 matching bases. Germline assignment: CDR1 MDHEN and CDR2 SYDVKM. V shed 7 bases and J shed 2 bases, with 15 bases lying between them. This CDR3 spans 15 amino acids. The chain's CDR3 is CASIIGGVRNQPQHF. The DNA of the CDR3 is TGTGCCAGCATTATTGGGGGGGTCCGCAATCAGCCCCAGCATTTT.

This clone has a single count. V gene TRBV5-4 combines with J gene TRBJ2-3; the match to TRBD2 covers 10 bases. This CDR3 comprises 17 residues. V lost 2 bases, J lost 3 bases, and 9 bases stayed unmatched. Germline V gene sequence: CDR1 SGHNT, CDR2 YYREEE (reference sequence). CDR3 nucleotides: TGTGCCAGCAGCTTCTCTAGCGGGGGTCGATTGACAGATACGCAGTATTTT. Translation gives CASSFSSGGRLTDTQYF.

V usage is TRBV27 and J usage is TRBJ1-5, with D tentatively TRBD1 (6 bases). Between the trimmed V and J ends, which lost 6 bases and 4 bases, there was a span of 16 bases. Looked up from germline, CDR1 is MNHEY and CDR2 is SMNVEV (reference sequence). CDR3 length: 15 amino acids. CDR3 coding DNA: TGTGCCAGCAGCCGTCGCAGGGGCGAGAATCAGCCCCAGCATTTT. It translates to CASSRRRGENQPQHF.

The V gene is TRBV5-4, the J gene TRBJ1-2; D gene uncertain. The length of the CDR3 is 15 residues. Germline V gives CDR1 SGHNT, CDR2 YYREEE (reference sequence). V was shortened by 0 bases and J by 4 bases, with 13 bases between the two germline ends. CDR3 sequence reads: CASSLVGREIYGYTF. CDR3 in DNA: TGTGCCAGCAGCTTGGTTGGGCGGGAGATCTATGGCTACACCTTC.

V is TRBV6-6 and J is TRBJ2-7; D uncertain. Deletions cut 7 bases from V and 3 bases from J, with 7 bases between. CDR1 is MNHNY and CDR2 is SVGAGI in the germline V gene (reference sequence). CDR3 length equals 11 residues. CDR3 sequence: CASTFRYEQYF. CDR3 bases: TGTGCCAGCACCTTCCGCTACGAGCAGTACTTC.

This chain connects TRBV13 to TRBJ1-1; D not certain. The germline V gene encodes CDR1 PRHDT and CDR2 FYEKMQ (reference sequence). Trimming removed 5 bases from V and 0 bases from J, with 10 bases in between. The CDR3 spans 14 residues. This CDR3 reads CASSRNRMNTEAFF. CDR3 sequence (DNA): TGTGCCAGCAGCCGGAACAGAATGAACACTGAAGCTTTCTTT.

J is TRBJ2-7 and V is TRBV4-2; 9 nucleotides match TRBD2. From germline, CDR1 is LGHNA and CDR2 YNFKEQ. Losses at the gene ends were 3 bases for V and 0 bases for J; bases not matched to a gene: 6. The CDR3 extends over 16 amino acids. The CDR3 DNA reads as TGTGCCAGCAGCCAGACCCCTAGCGGGGACTCCTACGAGCAGTACTTC. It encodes CASSQTPSGDSYEQYF.

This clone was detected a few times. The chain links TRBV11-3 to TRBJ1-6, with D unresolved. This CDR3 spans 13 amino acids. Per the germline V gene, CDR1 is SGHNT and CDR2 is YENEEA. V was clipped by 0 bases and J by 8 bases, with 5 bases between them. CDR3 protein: CASSLDSYSPLHF. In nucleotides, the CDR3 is TGTGCCAGCAGCTTAGATTCTTATTCACCCCTCCACTTT.

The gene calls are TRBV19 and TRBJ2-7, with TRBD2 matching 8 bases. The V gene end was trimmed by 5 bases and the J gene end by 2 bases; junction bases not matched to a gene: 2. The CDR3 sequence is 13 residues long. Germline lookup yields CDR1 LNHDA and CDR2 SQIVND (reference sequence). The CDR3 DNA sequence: TGTGCCAGTAGTCGACTAGCGACCTACGAGCAGTACTTC. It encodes CASSRLATYEQYF.

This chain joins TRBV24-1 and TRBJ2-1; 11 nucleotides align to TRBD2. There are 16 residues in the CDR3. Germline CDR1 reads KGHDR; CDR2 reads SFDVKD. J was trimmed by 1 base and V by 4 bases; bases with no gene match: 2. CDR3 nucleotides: TGTGCCACCAGTGAGTTAGCGGGGGGGTCCTACAATGAGCAGTTCTTC. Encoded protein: CATSELAGGSYNEQFF.

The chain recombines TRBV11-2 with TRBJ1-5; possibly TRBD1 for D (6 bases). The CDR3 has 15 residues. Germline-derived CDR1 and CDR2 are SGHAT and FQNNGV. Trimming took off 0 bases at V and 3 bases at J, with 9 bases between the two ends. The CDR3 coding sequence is TGTGCCAGCAGCTTAGAGGGGGCCTTCAATCAGCCCCAGCATTTT. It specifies CASSLEGAFNQPQHF.

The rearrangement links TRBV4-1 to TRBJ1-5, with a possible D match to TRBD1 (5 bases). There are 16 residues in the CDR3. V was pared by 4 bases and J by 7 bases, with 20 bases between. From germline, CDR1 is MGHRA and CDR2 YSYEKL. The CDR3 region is CASSREAGPGEQPQHF. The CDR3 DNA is TGCGCCAGCAGCCGCGAGGCGGGGCCGGGGGAGCAGCCCCAGCATTTT.